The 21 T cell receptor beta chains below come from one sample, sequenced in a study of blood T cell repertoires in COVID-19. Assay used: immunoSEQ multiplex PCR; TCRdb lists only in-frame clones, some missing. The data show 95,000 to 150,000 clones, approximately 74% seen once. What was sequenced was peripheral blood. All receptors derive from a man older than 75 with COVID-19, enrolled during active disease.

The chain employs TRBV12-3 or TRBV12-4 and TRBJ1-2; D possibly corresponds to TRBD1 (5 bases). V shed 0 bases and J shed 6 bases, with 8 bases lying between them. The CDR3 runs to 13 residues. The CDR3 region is CASSLARQNGYTF. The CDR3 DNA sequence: TGTGCCAGCAGTTTAGCGCGACAGAATGGCTACACCTTC.

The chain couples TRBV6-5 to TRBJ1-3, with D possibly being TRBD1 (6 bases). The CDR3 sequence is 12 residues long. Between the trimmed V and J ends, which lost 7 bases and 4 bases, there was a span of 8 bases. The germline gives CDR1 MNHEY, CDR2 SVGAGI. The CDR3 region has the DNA TGTGCCAGCACAGGGGAAGGAAACACCATATATTTT. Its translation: CASTGEGNTIYF.

The DNA of the CDR3 is TGTGCCAGCAGCGTAAGGTATTTAGACGACACCGGCCTGTACGAGCAGTACTTC. It codes for CASSVRYLDDTGLYEQYF. V and J are TRBV9 and TRBJ2-7; D gene unclear. V lost 1 base and J 4 bases, leaving 24 bases between the germline ends. The CDR3 is 18 amino acids. Germline V gene lookup returns CDR1 SGDLS and CDR2 YYNGEE.

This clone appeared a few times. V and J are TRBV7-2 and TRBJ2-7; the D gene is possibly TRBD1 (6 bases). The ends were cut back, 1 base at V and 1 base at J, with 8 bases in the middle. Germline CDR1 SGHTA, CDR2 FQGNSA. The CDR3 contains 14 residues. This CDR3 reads CASSLGGHSYEQYF. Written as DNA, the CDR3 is TGTGCCAGCAGCTTAGGGGGGCATTCCTACGAGCAGTACTTC.

The DNA for the CDR3 is TGCGCCAGCAGTGAGGTCGTCGGACAGGCCAACTACGAGCAGTACTTC. This encodes CASSEVVGQANYEQYF. V usage is TRBV5-1 and J usage is TRBJ2-7, with 7 bases lining up with TRBD1. Germline V lookup: CDR1 SGHRS, CDR2 YFSETQ. This CDR3 spans 16 amino acids. The J segment lost 3 bases and the V segment lost 5 bases, leaving 14 bases of the junction unmatched. Supplemented by reference TRBV5-1 and TRBJ2-7, the full variable domain reads KAGVTQTPRYLIKTRGQQVTLSCSPISGHRSVSWYQQTPGQGLQFLFEYFSETQRNKGNFPGRFSGRQFSNSRSEMNVSTLELGDSALYLCASSEVVGQANYEQYFGPGTRLTVT.

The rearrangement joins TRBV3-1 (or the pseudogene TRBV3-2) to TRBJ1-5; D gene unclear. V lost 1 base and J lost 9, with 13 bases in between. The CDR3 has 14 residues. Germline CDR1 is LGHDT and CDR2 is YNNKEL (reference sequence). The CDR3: CASSQGVRSGPQHF. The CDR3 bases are TGTGCCAGCAGCCAAGGTGTCCGGAGCGGGCCCCAGCATTTT.

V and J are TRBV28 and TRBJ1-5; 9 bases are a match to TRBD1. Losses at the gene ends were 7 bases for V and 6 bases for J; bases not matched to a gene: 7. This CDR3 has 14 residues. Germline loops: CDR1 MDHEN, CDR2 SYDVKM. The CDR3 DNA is TGTGCCAGCAATATACAGGGGGCATTTCAGCCCCAGCATTTT. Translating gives CASNIQGAFQPQHF.

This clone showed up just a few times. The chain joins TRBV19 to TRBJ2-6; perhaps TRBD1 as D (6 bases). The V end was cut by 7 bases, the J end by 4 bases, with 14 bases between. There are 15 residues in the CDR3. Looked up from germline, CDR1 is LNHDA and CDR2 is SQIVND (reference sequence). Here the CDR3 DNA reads TGTGCCAGTAATCTTGGACAGACCGGGGCCAACGTCCTGACTTTC. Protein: CASNLGQTGANVLTF.

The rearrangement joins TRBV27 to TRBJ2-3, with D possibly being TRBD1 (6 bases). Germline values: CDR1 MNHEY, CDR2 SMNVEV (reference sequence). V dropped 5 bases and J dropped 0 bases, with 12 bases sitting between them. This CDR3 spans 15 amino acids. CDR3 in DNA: TGTGCCAGCAGTCTGACAGGAATAAGCACAGATACGCAGTATTTT. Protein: CASSLTGISTDTQYF.

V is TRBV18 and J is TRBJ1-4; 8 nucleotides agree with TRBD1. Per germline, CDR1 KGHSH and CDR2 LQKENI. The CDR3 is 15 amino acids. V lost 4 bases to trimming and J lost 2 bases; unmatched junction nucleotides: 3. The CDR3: CASSQDRGTNEKLFF. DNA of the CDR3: TGTGCCAGCTCACAAGACAGGGGCACTAATGAAAAACTGTTTTTT.

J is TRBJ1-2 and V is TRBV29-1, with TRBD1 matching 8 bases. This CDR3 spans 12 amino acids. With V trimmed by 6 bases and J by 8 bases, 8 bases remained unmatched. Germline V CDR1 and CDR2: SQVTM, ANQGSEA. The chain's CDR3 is CSVDDRGGGYTF. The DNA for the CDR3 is TGCAGCGTCGATGACAGGGGAGGAGGCTACACCTTC.

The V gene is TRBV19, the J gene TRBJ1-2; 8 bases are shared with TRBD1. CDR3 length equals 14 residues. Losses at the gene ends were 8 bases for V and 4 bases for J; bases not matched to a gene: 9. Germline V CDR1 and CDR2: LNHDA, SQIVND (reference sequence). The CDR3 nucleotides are TGTGCCAGTTCGACAGGGGCTCCAAGCTATGGCTACACCTTC. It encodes CASSTGAPSYGYTF.

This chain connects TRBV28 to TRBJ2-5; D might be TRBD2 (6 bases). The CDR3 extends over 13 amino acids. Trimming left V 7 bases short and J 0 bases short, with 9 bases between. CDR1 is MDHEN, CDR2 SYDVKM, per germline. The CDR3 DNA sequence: TGTGCCAGCACATGGGGGGACCAAGAGACCCAGTACTTC. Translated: CASTWGDQETQYF.

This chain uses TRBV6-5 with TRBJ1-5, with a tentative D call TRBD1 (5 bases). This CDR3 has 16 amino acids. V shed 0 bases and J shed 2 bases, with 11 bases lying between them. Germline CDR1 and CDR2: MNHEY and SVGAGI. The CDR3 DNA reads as TGTGCCAGCAGTTACTCGGGGGGAGGGGGCAATCAGCCCCAGCATTTT. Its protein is CASSYSGGGGNQPQHF.

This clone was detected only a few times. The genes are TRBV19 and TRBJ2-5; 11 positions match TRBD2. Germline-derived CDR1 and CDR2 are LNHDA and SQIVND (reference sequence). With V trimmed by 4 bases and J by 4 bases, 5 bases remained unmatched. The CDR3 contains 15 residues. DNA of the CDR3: TGTGCCAGTAGTAACGTAGCGGGAGGGCGAGAGACCCAGTACTTC. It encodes CASSNVAGGRETQYF.

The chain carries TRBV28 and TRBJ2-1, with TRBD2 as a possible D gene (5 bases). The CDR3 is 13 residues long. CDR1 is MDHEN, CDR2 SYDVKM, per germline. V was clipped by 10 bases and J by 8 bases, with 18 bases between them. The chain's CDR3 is CAIRGGSGYEQFF. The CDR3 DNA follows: TGTGCCATCCGCGGAGGATCGGGATATGAGCAGTTCTTC.

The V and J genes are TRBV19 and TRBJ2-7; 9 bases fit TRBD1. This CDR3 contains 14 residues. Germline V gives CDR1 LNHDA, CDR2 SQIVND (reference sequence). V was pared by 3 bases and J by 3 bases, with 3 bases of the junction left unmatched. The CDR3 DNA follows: TGTGCCAGTAGTATTGACAGGGGGGGCTACGAGCAGTACTTC. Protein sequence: CASSIDRGGYEQYF.

CDR3 in DNA: TGTGCCAGCAGCTTGTATCCTAGCGGGATCCAAGAGACCCAGTACTTC. It codes for CASSLYPSGIQETQYF. This chain joins TRBV5-5 and TRBJ2-5; 9 bases match TRBD2. Losses at the gene ends were 1 base for V and 1 base for J; bases not matched to a gene: 5. The CDR3 totals 16 residues. Germline CDR1 and CDR2: SGHKS and YYEKEE (reference sequence).

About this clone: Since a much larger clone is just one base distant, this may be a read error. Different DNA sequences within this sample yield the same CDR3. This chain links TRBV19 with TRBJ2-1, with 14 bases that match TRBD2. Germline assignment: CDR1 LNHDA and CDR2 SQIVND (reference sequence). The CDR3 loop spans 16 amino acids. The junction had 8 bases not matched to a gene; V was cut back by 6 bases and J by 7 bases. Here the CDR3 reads CASSWGLAGVGNEQFF. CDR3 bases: TGTGCCAGTAGCTGGGGACTAGCGGGAGTTGGTAATGAGCAGTTCTTC.

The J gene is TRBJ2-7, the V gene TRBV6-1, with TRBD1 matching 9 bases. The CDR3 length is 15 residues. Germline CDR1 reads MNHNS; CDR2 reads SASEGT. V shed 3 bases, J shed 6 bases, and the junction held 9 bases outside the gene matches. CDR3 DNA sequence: TGTGCCAGCAGTGAGCACAGGGGGCTTTCTGGCGAGCAGTACTTC. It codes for CASSEHRGLSGEQYF.

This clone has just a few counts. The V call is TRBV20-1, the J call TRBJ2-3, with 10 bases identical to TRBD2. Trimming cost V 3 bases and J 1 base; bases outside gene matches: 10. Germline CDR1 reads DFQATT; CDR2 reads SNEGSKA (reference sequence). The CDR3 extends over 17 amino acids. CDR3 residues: CSASSALAGGGTDTQYF. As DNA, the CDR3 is TGCAGTGCTAGTAGCGCCTTAGCGGGAGGTGGCACAGATACGCAGTATTTT.